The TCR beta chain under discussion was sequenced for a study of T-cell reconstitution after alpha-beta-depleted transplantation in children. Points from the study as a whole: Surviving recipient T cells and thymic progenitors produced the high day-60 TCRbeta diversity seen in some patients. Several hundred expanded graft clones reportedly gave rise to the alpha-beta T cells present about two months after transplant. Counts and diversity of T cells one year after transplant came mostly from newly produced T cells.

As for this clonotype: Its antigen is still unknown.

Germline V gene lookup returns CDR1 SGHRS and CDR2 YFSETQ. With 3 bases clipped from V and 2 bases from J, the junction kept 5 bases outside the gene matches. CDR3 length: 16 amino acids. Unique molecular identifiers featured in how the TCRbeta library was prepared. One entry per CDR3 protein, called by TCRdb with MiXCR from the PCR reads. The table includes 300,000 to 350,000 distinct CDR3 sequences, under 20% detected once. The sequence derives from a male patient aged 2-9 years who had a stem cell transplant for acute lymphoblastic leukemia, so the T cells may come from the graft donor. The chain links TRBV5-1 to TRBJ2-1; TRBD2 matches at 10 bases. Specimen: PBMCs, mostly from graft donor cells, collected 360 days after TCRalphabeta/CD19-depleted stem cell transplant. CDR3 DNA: TGCGCCAGCAGCTCCCGTAGCGGGAGGCCCTACAATGAGCAGTTCTTC. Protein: CASSSRSGRPYNEQFF.